A selection of T cell receptor beta chains follows, all from one sample in a study of Ad26.COV2.S vaccination and SARS-CoV-2 variants. Sequencing was performed with immunoSEQ multiplex PCR; in TCRdb, only in-frame clones are kept and a portion is missing. The sample holds 410,000 or so clones, 92% seen once. The input for sequencing was peripheral blood, taken in a trial of Ad26.COV2.S vaccine versus placebo. The receptors come from a person aged 18-65 years who received the Ad26.COV2.S COVID-19 vaccine or a placebo. CDR3s include the opening cysteine and the closing phenylalanine or tryptophan. Fields, in order: J gene, D gene, V gene, clone size, CDR3 DNA, CDR3 protein. The D gene is left open where the match is weak. Size is omitted from some rows. Given values are once, few, many or a class for expanded clones.

j_call: TRBJ2-3
d_call: TRBD1
v_call: TRBV5-1
clone_size: -
cdr3_nt: TGCGCCAGCAGCAGTCCCGGGACAGGGGGCGCATTTTTGCGGACAGATACGCAGTATTTT
cdr3_aa: CASSSPGTGGAFLRTDTQYF

j_call: TRBJ2-3
d_call: -
v_call: TRBV7-9
clone_size: -
cdr3_nt: TGTGCCAGCAGCTTACCTGGTAGCACAGATACGCAGTATTTT
cdr3_aa: CASSLPGSTDTQYF

j_call: TRBJ2-1
d_call: -
v_call: TRBV12-3/TRBV12-4
clone_size: -
cdr3_nt: TGTGCCAGCAGTTTAAATCTGGCTAGCCTGCAGTTCTTC
cdr3_aa: CASSLNLASLQFF

j_call: TRBJ2-7
d_call: -
v_call: TRBV2
clone_size: -
cdr3_nt: TGTGCCAGCGGACGTGGGCAGCAGCTCTACGAGCAGTACTTC
cdr3_aa: CASGRGQQLYEQYF

j_call: TRBJ2-3
d_call: -
v_call: TRBV5-1
clone_size: -
cdr3_nt: TGCGCCAGCAGCTTTCAGGGTACAAGCACAGATACGCAGTATTTT
cdr3_aa: CASSFQGTSTDTQYF

j_call: TRBJ2-7
d_call: -
v_call: TRBV9
clone_size: -
cdr3_nt: TGTGCCAGCAGCGTGAGGGGCAGCTACGAGCAGTACTTC
cdr3_aa: CASSVRGSYEQYF

j_call: TRBJ2-1
d_call: -
v_call: TRBV19
clone_size: -
cdr3_nt: TGTGCCAGTAATTTCGGCTGGGGGACCTACAATGAGCAGTTCTTC
cdr3_aa: CASNFGWGTYNEQFF

j_call: TRBJ1-6
d_call: -
v_call: TRBV28
clone_size: -
cdr3_nt: TGTGCCAGCAGTTCCCCGGCCCAGGGAGGGAGAAATTCACCCCTCCACTTT
cdr3_aa: CASSSPAQGGRNSPLHF

j_call: TRBJ2-1
d_call: TRBD2
v_call: TRBV19
clone_size: -
cdr3_nt: TGTGCCAGTAGTACTAGACTAGCCCACAATGAGCAGTTCTTC
cdr3_aa: CASSTRLAHNEQFF

j_call: TRBJ2-5
d_call: -
v_call: TRBV13
clone_size: -
cdr3_nt: TGTGCCAGCAGCCGGGGACTTAGGGAGACCCAGTACTTC
cdr3_aa: CASSRGLRETQYF

j_call: TRBJ2-7
d_call: -
v_call: TRBV28
clone_size: -
cdr3_nt: TGTGCCAGCAGTTTTGGGACCTACCCCTACGAGCAGTACTTC
cdr3_aa: CASSFGTYPYEQYF

j_call: TRBJ2-7
d_call: TRBD2
v_call: TRBV11-2
clone_size: once
cdr3_nt: TGTGCCAGCAGCTCAGAGCGGGGGACCCCTTACGAGCAGTACTTC
cdr3_aa: CASSSERGTPYEQYF

j_call: TRBJ2-3
d_call: -
v_call: TRBV7-8
clone_size: -
cdr3_nt: TGTGCCAGCAGCGGCCGGACCGCAGATACGCAGTATTTT
cdr3_aa: CASSGRTADTQYF

j_call: TRBJ2-5
d_call: TRBD2
v_call: TRBV30
clone_size: -
cdr3_nt: TGTGCCTGGACCCCGGGACTAGCGGGGAGACAAGAGACCCAGTACTTC
cdr3_aa: CAWTPGLAGRQETQYF

j_call: TRBJ2-3
d_call: -
v_call: TRBV5-6
clone_size: -
cdr3_nt: TGTGCCAGCAGCGTCCTCGGGGGTGGCACAGATACGCAGTATTTT
cdr3_aa: CASSVLGGGTDTQYF

j_call: TRBJ2-5
d_call: TRBD2
v_call: TRBV2
clone_size: -
cdr3_nt: TGTGCCAGCATCGAACGGGGGGGCCAAGAGACCCAGTACTTC
cdr3_aa: CASIERGGQETQYF

j_call: TRBJ2-7
d_call: -
v_call: TRBV5-6
clone_size: -
cdr3_nt: TGTGCCAGCAGCCGGCCCGGGACTTACTCCTACGAGCAGTACTTC
cdr3_aa: CASSRPGTYSYEQYF

j_call: TRBJ1-2
d_call: -
v_call: TRBV28
clone_size: once
cdr3_nt: TGTGCCAGCAGTTTAACCGCCGGGAATGGCTACACCTTC
cdr3_aa: CASSLTAGNGYTF

j_call: TRBJ1-2
d_call: -
v_call: TRBV6-1
clone_size: -
cdr3_nt: TGTGCCAGCAGTGACGGAAACTATGGCTACACCTTC
cdr3_aa: CASSDGNYGYTF

j_call: TRBJ1-6
d_call: TRBD1
v_call: TRBV6-2/TRBV6-3
clone_size: -
cdr3_nt: TGTGCCAGCAGTTACGCGACAGGGAATTCACCCCTCCACTTT
cdr3_aa: CASSYATGNSPLHF

j_call: TRBJ1-5
d_call: -
v_call: TRBV5-8
clone_size: few
cdr3_nt: TGTGCCAGCAGCTTGCTCCCGATTACGGGCAATCAGCCCCAGCATTTT
cdr3_aa: CASSLLPITGNQPQHF

j_call: TRBJ1-3
d_call: -
v_call: TRBV15
clone_size: -
cdr3_nt: TGTGCCACCAGCCCCCCAAGTGAAGGAAACACCATATATTTT
cdr3_aa: CATSPPSEGNTIYF

j_call: TRBJ2-7
d_call: -
v_call: TRBV4-3
clone_size: -
cdr3_nt: TGCGCCAGCAGCCAAGATTTGGGCCTTGTGAACTACGAGCAGTACTTC
cdr3_aa: CASSQDLGLVNYEQYF

j_call: TRBJ1-1
d_call: -
v_call: TRBV29-1
clone_size: -
cdr3_nt: TGCAGCGCCCTCCGGTCAGGGAACACTGAAGCTTTCTTT
cdr3_aa: CSALRSGNTEAFF

j_call: TRBJ2-7
d_call: -
v_call: TRBV7-9
clone_size: -
cdr3_nt: TGTGCCAGCAGCTACGACAGCAACCTCGAGCAGTACTTC
cdr3_aa: CASSYDSNLEQYF

j_call: TRBJ1-1
d_call: -
v_call: TRBV10-1
clone_size: -
cdr3_nt: TGCGCCAGCCGACAACAGTTGAACACTGAAGCTTTCTTT
cdr3_aa: CASRQQLNTEAFF

j_call: TRBJ2-5
d_call: TRBD2
v_call: TRBV11-2
clone_size: -
cdr3_nt: TGTGCCAGCAGCTTAGACGGGACTAGCCCTTACCAAGAGACCCAGTACTTC
cdr3_aa: CASSLDGTSPYQETQYF

j_call: TRBJ1-3
d_call: -
v_call: TRBV7-9
clone_size: -
cdr3_nt: TGTGCCAGCAGCCTCCCGAACTCTGGAAACACCATATATTTT
cdr3_aa: CASSLPNSGNTIYF

j_call: TRBJ2-7
d_call: -
v_call: TRBV27
clone_size: -
cdr3_nt: TGTGCCAGCAGCCGTACCTTGTCCTACGAGCAGTACTTC
cdr3_aa: CASSRTLSYEQYF

j_call: TRBJ1-2
d_call: -
v_call: TRBV13
clone_size: once
cdr3_nt: TGTGCCAGCAGCCGCGGACAGTCCTATGGCTACACCTTC
cdr3_aa: CASSRGQSYGYTF

j_call: TRBJ1-5
d_call: -
v_call: TRBV20-1
clone_size: -
cdr3_nt: TGCAGTGCTAGTGAACAGGGTTCCCAGCCCCAGCATTTT
cdr3_aa: CSASEQGSQPQHF

j_call: TRBJ2-7
d_call: -
v_call: TRBV5-6
clone_size: -
cdr3_nt: TGTGCCAGCAGCTCCATTGGGTTGGGGCTGTACTTC
cdr3_aa: CASSSIGLGLYF

j_call: TRBJ1-2
d_call: TRBD1
v_call: TRBV19
clone_size: -
cdr3_nt: TGTGCCAGTAGTAGGGACAGGGTCTATGGCTACACCTTC
cdr3_aa: CASSRDRVYGYTF

j_call: TRBJ1-2
d_call: TRBD1
v_call: TRBV6-2/TRBV6-3
clone_size: -
cdr3_nt: TGTGCCAGCAGCCATAGGGACAGGAACTATGGCTACACCTTC
cdr3_aa: CASSHRDRNYGYTF

j_call: TRBJ2-3
d_call: -
v_call: TRBV10-1
clone_size: -
cdr3_nt: TGCGCCAGCAGTGAGTCTAGCCAGGCAGATACGCAGTATTTT
cdr3_aa: CASSESSQADTQYF

j_call: TRBJ2-1
d_call: TRBD2
v_call: TRBV6-2/TRBV6-3
clone_size: once
cdr3_nt: TGTGCCAGCAGCTCCCCGGGGGGGCGGTGGAATGAGCAGTTCTTC
cdr3_aa: CASSSPGGRWNEQFF

j_call: TRBJ2-7
d_call: -
v_call: TRBV6-5
clone_size: once
cdr3_nt: TGTGCCAGCAGCCTACCACTAGGGGGGGGCTACGAGCAGTACTTC
cdr3_aa: CASSLPLGGGYEQYF

j_call: TRBJ1-2
d_call: TRBD1
v_call: TRBV3-1/TRBV3-2
clone_size: -
cdr3_nt: TGTGCCAGCAGCCAAGAAAAGAGGGACAGGGCCAACTATGGCTACACCTTC
cdr3_aa: CASSQEKRDRANYGYTF

j_call: TRBJ2-3
d_call: -
v_call: TRBV7-2
clone_size: -
cdr3_nt: TGTGCCAGCAGCCGAGGGGGAGATACGCAGTATTTT
cdr3_aa: CASSRGGDTQYF

j_call: TRBJ2-7
d_call: -
v_call: TRBV2
clone_size: -
cdr3_nt: TGTGCCAGCAGTGAAGACTCAAGCTCCTACGAGCAGTACTTC
cdr3_aa: CASSEDSSSYEQYF

j_call: TRBJ2-7
d_call: -
v_call: TRBV4-3
clone_size: -
cdr3_nt: TGCGCCAGCAGCCAAGATCGGCACGAGCAGTACTTC
cdr3_aa: CASSQDRHEQYF

j_call: TRBJ1-5
d_call: -
v_call: TRBV27
clone_size: -
cdr3_nt: TGTGCCAGCAGTTCGGGACTTCTTCTCCGGCCCCAGCATTTT
cdr3_aa: CASSSGLLLRPQHF

j_call: TRBJ2-5
d_call: -
v_call: TRBV7-2
clone_size: -
cdr3_nt: TGTGCCAGCAGCGCTAGTGGGTGGGGCGAGACCCAGTACTTC
cdr3_aa: CASSASGWGETQYF

j_call: TRBJ2-5
d_call: -
v_call: TRBV5-1
clone_size: once
cdr3_nt: TGCGCCAGCAGCCCCGACGTGGTTTACCAAGAGACCCAGTACTTC
cdr3_aa: CASSPDVVYQETQYF

j_call: TRBJ1-4
d_call: -
v_call: TRBV5-1
clone_size: -
cdr3_nt: TGCGCCAGCAGCAGTACAGGGCGGGGGCCAGAAAAACTGTTTTTT
cdr3_aa: CASSSTGRGPEKLFF

j_call: TRBJ1-2
d_call: TRBD1
v_call: TRBV5-6
clone_size: -
cdr3_nt: TGTGCCAGCACCCAGCTTCAATTCGGGACAGGGTACTATGGCTACACCTTC
cdr3_aa: CASTQLQFGTGYYGYTF

j_call: TRBJ2-1
d_call: -
v_call: TRBV7-2
clone_size: -
cdr3_nt: TGTGCCAGCAGCCTGGGGGATGAGCAGTTCTTC
cdr3_aa: CASSLGDEQFF

j_call: TRBJ2-1
d_call: TRBD2
v_call: TRBV15
clone_size: -
cdr3_nt: TGTGCCACCAGCACCGGACTAGCGGTTGTAAATGAGCAGTTCTTC
cdr3_aa: CATSTGLAVVNEQFF

j_call: TRBJ1-5
d_call: TRBD1
v_call: TRBV19
clone_size: -
cdr3_nt: TGTGCCAGTAGTCTCGGGACAGCGCCCGATAGCAATCAGCCCCAGCATTTT
cdr3_aa: CASSLGTAPDSNQPQHF

j_call: TRBJ1-1
d_call: -
v_call: TRBV6-2/TRBV6-3
clone_size: -
cdr3_nt: TGTGCCAGCAGTACTCGGAGGGGGGCCAGCGCTGAAGCTTTCTTT
cdr3_aa: CASSTRRGASAEAFF

j_call: TRBJ1-5
d_call: -
v_call: TRBV30
clone_size: -
cdr3_nt: TGTGCCTGGAGTCCAGGCCGGGTCCGGGGAGGCAATCAGCCCCAGCATTTT
cdr3_aa: CAWSPGRVRGGNQPQHF

j_call: TRBJ2-1
d_call: TRBD2
v_call: TRBV20-1
clone_size: -
cdr3_nt: TGCAGTGCTAGTCAGGTGATCTTCACTAGCGGGGGATTCTCCTACAATGAGCAGTTCTTC
cdr3_aa: CSASQVIFTSGGFSYNEQFF

j_call: TRBJ1-5
d_call: TRBD1
v_call: TRBV12-5
clone_size: -
cdr3_nt: TGTGCTAGTGGTAAAATCACAGGGGGCGAGAGGCCCCAGCATTTT
cdr3_aa: CASGKITGGERPQHF